A selection of T cell receptor beta chains follows, all from one sample in a study of blood T cells in healthy people across ages. Each CDR3 protein is one row after TCRdb ran MiXCR on the 5' RACE reads. The sample carries hundreds of thousands of distinct CDR3 sequences, approximately 30% recorded once. The sequenced sample consisted of blood. These receptors were taken from a woman older than 75 in good health. Each CDR3 is given with its conserved first and last residue.

>TRBJ1-6|TRBV10-3
CAISSTGRDSPLHF
>TRBJ2-1|TRBV7-2
CASSLTPVGDRQFF
>TRBJ2-3|TRBV20-1
CSAGAPGGISDTQYF
>TRBJ2-7|TRBV2
CASSDPGQGFEQYF
>TRBJ2-1|TRBV4-1
CASSQAASGNEQFF
>TRBJ2-1|TRBV5-1
CASSPGGAGAYNEQFF
>TRBJ1-2|TRBV5-6
CASSSDRVNYGYTF
>TRBJ2-1|TRBV7-3
CASSLAGMSREQFF
>TRBJ2-6|TRBV28
CASRNDRAGANVLTF
>TRBJ2-5|TRBV2
CASGAGGSFEAQYF
>TRBJ1-1|TRBV6-1
CASSVRVRNTEAFF
>TRBJ2-5|TRBV2
CASSEHQRGGTIEQYF
>TRBJ1-1|TRBV9
CASSPPGGTAFF
>TRBJ2-1|TRBV5-1
CAGSLAAGGDYNEQFF
>TRBJ2-3|TRBV7-2
CASSLVFSGGPADTQYF
>TRBJ2-7|TRBV12-3/TRBV12-4
CASSLAETYEQYF
>TRBJ1-1|TRBV11-2
CASSLAHQNTEAFF
>TRBJ1-5|TRBV10-2
CASSVSITGNQPQHF
>TRBJ1-1|TRBV6-1
CASREEMNTEAFF
>TRBJ2-6|TRBV20-1
CSVGGSGLPDSGANVLTF
>TRBJ2-2|TRBV6-5
CASSPSGANTGELFF
>TRBJ2-3|TRBV20-1
CSARDTAGGADTQYF
>TRBJ2-1|TRBV7-8
CASSSGAVSYNEQFF
>TRBJ1-5|TRBV6-1
CASKGEQGANQPQHF
>TRBJ2-5|TRBV30
CAWSSRGVGETQYF
>TRBJ1-5|TRBV6-5
CASSYPGQPQHF
>TRBJ2-7|TRBV9
CASSVGWTEGNEQYF
>TRBJ2-7|TRBV5-1
CASSLGHLAGGTYEQYF
>TRBJ2-1|TRBV5-1
CASSLELAGVYVNEQFF
>TRBJ2-5|TRBV2
CASRCGTNQETQYF
>TRBJ2-3|TRBV5-1
CASSLALGQGTDTQYF
>TRBJ2-3|TRBV9
CASSALASTDTQYF
>TRBJ1-2|TRBV20-1
CSAPPRGTSNYGYTF
>TRBJ2-3|TRBV7-9
CASSPGSGGAVRDTQYF
>TRBJ2-3|TRBV30
CACYGSPSGTSTDTQYF
>TRBJ2-1|TRBV29-1
CSVEGVSGGGQFF
>TRBJ2-5|TRBV5-1
CASSSARGLGETQYF
>TRBJ2-1|TRBV7-2
CASSFVNEQFF
>TRBJ2-2|TRBV7-6
CASSYLERTGELFF
>TRBJ1-1|TRBV20-1
CSAFRGDTEAFF
>TRBJ1-2|TRBV4-3
CASSPAQGSNYGYTF
>TRBJ2-7|TRBV27
CASSSGEHEQYF
>TRBJ2-5|TRBV7-2
CVSTSDEGRSPRQYF
>TRBJ2-5|TRBV29-1
CSVPEGSGGRTQYF
>TRBJ1-1|TRBV6-1
CASSKLNTGAGGTEAFF
>TRBJ1-1|TRBV27
CASSRKDWTGGRTEAFF
>TRBJ1-5|TRBV12-3/TRBV12-4
CASSLRRNQPQHF
>TRBJ2-2|TRBV7-9
CASSLEAGEAGELFF
>TRBJ1-5|TRBV6-6
CASSYRDRGLGQPQHF
>TRBJ1-3|TRBV2
CASRQGNTIYF
>TRBJ2-1|TRBV6-1
CASSLNLAGGLFF
>TRBJ2-3|TRBV19
CASSNGLGPADTQYF
>-|TRBV2
CASSETPVGGINEQYF